Presented here are 3 T cell receptor beta chains from one specimen sequenced in a study of control samples from healthy donors and cancer patients. Clones were read by immunoSEQ multiplex PCR, and TCRdb kept only the in-frame ones, dropping some. The repertoire holds about 98,000 clones, with approximately 80% as singletons. Sequencing used blood. The receptors here all came from a woman aged 25 to 39 in good health.

The chain uses TRBV30 and TRBJ2-1; D may be TRBD2 (6 bases). Germline CDR1 reads GTSNPN; CDR2 reads SVGIG (reference sequence). V was clipped by 8 bases and J by 14 bases, with 19 bases between them. This CDR3 region has 11 residues. The CDR3 nucleotides read TGTGCCGGCAACCGCAGGGAGGCGGAGTTCTTC. Amino acids: CAGNRREAEFF.

The V call is TRBV30, the J call TRBJ1-6; 8 bases align to TRBD1. Germline CDR1 reads GTSNPN; CDR2 reads SVGIG (reference sequence). The CDR3 runs 14 residues. The junction had 5 bases not matched to a gene; V was cut back by 3 bases and J by 7 bases. CDR3 loop: CAWRADRANSPLHF. For the CDR3, the DNA is TGTGCCTGGAGAGCGGACAGGGCAAATTCACCCCTCCACTTT.

This clone was detected only a few times. This sample includes further DNA sequences coding for the same CDR3. The chain is built from TRBV5-1 and TRBJ1-1, with D hard to call. V was clipped by 0 bases and J by 2 bases, with 5 bases between them. This CDR3 has 13 residues. Germline V gives CDR1 SGHRS, CDR2 YFSETQ. CDR3 coding DNA: TGCGCCAGCAGCTTGGAAGTCAACACTGAAGCTTTCTTT. This encodes CASSLEVNTEAFF.